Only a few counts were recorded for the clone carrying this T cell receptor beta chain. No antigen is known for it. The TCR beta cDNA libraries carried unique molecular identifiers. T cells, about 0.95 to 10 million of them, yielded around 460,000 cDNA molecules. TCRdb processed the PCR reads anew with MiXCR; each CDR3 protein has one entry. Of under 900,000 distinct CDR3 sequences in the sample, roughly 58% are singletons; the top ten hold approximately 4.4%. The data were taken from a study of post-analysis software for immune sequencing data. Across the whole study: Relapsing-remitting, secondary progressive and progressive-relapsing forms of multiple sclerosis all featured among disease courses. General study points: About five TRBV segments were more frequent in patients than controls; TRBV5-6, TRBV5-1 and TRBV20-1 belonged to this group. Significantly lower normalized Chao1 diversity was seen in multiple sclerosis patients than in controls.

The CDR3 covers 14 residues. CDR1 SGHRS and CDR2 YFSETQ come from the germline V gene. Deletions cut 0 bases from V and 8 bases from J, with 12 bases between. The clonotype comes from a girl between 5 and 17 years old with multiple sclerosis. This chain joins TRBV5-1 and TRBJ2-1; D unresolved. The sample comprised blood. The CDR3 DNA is TGCGCCAGCAGCTTGGCAGGACCTCCAGATGAGCAGTTCTTC. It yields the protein CASSLAGPPDEQFF.